These 29 T cell receptor beta chains were all obtained from the same sample, sequenced in a study of T cells in Graves' hyperthyroidism and ophthalmopathy. Regions amplified from RNA transcripts were the TCR beta CDR3 regions. A first-round RT-PCR of the TCR CDR3 used the HTBI primer set. TCRdb used MiXCR to reprocess the multiplex PCR reads, holding one entry per CDR3 protein. The table has about 260,000 distinct CDR3 sequences, about a sixth seen once. What was sequenced was blood. The receptors come from a woman in her late teens or twenties with Graves' ophthalmopathy.

This clonotype was seen many times. CDR3 bases: TGTGCCAGCAGTGTCCCCGGGGGGGCCTACAATGAGCAGTTCTTC. Encoded protein: CASSVPGGAYNEQFF. The genes are TRBV2 and TRBJ2-1; 8 nucleotides line up with TRBD2. V lost 4 bases, J lost 2 bases, and 4 bases stayed unmatched. This CDR3 region has 15 residues. Germline CDR1 reads SNHLY; CDR2 reads FYNNEI.

This clonotype was recorded many times. Here the CDR3 reads CASSDNGSTQYF. The CDR3 nucleotides are TGTGCCAGCAGTGATAATGGAAGTACGCAGTATTTT. The chain couples TRBV2 to TRBJ2-3; D not resolved. CDR3 length equals 12 residues. With 3 bases removed from V and 8 bases from J, the gap between germline ends came to 9 bases. Germline V lookup: CDR1 SNHLY, CDR2 FYNNEI.

The gene calls are TRBV4-1 and TRBJ2-7; 7 nucleotides agree with TRBD1. This CDR3 spans 14 amino acids. J was trimmed by 2 bases and V by 3 bases; bases with no gene match: 4. CDR1 and CDR2 from the germline V gene are MGHRA and YSYEKL. CDR3 in DNA: TGCGCCAGCAGCCAGGGGACAGTCGCCTACGAGCAGTACTTC. Encoded protein: CASSQGTVAYEQYF.

This clonotype was seen ten or more times. The chain recombines TRBV12-3 or TRBV12-4 with TRBJ1-6; 7 nucleotides align to TRBD1. This CDR3 has 13 amino acids. Germline trimming cut 2 bases from V and 10 bases from J; bases unmatched to any gene: 2. CDR3 region: CASSLQGVSPLHF. Here the CDR3 DNA reads TGTGCCAGCAGTTTACAGGGGGTATCACCCCTCCACTTT.

The V call is TRBV3-1, the J call TRBJ1-3; 9 nucleotides align to TRBD1. The CDR3 runs to 16 residues. Germline loops: CDR1 LGHDT, CDR2 YNNKEL (reference sequence). The junction had 5 bases not matched to a gene; V was cut back by 2 bases and J by 3 bases. The CDR3 sequence is CASSQTTGGSGNTIYF. The CDR3 bases are TGTGCCAGCAGCCAAACGACAGGGGGGAGTGGAAACACCATATATTTT.

This clonotype was observed at least ten times. V is TRBV7-2 and J is TRBJ2-1; D remains ambiguous. Germline assignment: CDR1 SGHTA and CDR2 FQGNSA. This CDR3 contains 13 residues. Deletions cut 1 base from V and 6 bases from J, with 7 bases between. The CDR3 sequence is CASSLVQANEQFF. The CDR3 DNA follows: TGTGCCAGCAGCTTAGTGCAGGCCAATGAGCAGTTCTTC.

The J gene is TRBJ1-1, the V gene TRBV7-2; perhaps TRBD1 as D (6 bases). The germline CDR1 and CDR2 sequences are SGHTA and FQGNSA. The CDR3 loop spans 16 amino acids. Trimming cost V 4 bases and J 1 base, with 16 bases left between them. The CDR3 DNA follows: TGTGCCAGCAGCTCTCGTCCCGGGACAAAGAACACTGAAGCTTTCTTT. This codes for CASSSRPGTKNTEAFF.

This clonotype appeared many times. This sequence joins TRBV20-1 and TRBJ2-1; D tentatively fits TRBD1 or TRBD2 (5 bases each). In germline, CDR1 is DFQATT, CDR2 SNEGSKA (reference sequence). CDR3 size: 14 residues. Trimming took off 3 bases at V and 7 bases at J, with 16 bases between the two ends. This CDR3 reads CSASFKLGRNEQFF. The CDR3 DNA sequence: TGCAGTGCTAGTTTTAAACTGGGACGTAATGAGCAGTTCTTC.

A single count supports this clonotype. The chain employs TRBV4-1 and TRBJ2-1; 8 bases match TRBD2. The germline CDR1 and CDR2 sequences are MGHRA and YSYEKL. CDR3 length: 16 amino acids. Trimming at V came to 0 bases and at J to 4 bases, leaving 5 bases not matched to a gene. In DNA, the CDR3 is TGCGCCAGCAGCCAAGATAGCGGGAATAGATACAATGAGCAGTTCTTC. It translates to CASSQDSGNRYNEQFF.

This clonotype occurred many times. This chain joins TRBV5-6 and TRBJ1-4; 8 nucleotides match TRBD1. The V and J ends lost 2 bases and 6 bases, in that order; junction bases with no gene match: 3. The CDR3 is 14 residues long. Germline assignment: CDR1 SGHDT and CDR2 YYEEEE. DNA for the CDR3: TGTGCCAGCAGCTTAGGGACAGGATATGAAAAACTGTTTTTT. Its translation is CASSLGTGYEKLFF.

This clonotype came up many times. The rearrangement links TRBV5-1 to TRBJ1-1, with D tentatively TRBD1 (5 bases). Germline V gives CDR1 SGHRS, CDR2 YFSETQ. The ends were cut back, 4 bases at V and 5 bases at J, with 18 bases in the middle. The CDR3 is 15 residues long. The CDR3 protein is CASSNGGGGGTEAFF. DNA for the CDR3: TGCGCCAGCAGCAACGGGGGGGGAGGAGGGACTGAAGCTTTCTTT.

The rearrangement uses TRBV20-1 and TRBJ2-3, with 7 bases lining up with TRBD2. Germline V gene lookup returns CDR1 DFQATT and CDR2 SNEGSKA (reference sequence). With V trimmed by 4 bases and J by 5 bases, 12 bases remained unmatched. The CDR3 spans 15 residues. CDR3 amino acids: CSATGKAGRRDTQYF. CDR3 bases: TGCAGTGCTACAGGTAAAGCGGGACGGAGAGATACGCAGTATTTT.

This clonotype was recorded at least ten times. The chain combines TRBV4-1 with TRBJ2-7, with TRBD2 identical over 12 bases. The CDR3 is 17 amino acids. V shed 4 bases and J 4 bases; nucleotides not matched to a gene: 11. Germline values: CDR1 MGHRA, CDR2 YSYEKL. This CDR3 reads CASSRSLAGGLTYEQYF. In nucleotides, the CDR3 is TGCGCCAGCAGCCGGTCACTAGCGGGGGGCTTGACGTACGAGCAGTACTTC.

In its sample, this clonotype was seen many times. The chain couples TRBV7-8 to TRBJ2-5; D uncertain. The germline V gene has CDR1 SGHVS and CDR2 FQNEAQ. CDR3 length equals 13 residues. V gave up 1 base and J gave up 3 bases, with 6 bases separating them. The CDR3 DNA reads TGTGCCAGCAGCTTAGGGTGGGAAGAGACCCAGTACTTC. It codes for CASSLGWEETQYF.

The chain couples TRBV24-1 to TRBJ2-3, with TRBD2 matching 14 bases. Germline loops: CDR1 KGHDR, CDR2 SFDVKD. V was pared by 2 bases and J by 6 bases, with 6 bases of the junction left unmatched. This CDR3 contains 17 residues. CDR3 sequence reads: CATSDSGLAGGYDTQYF. As DNA, the CDR3 is TGTGCCACCAGTGATTCAGGACTAGCGGGGGGATACGATACGCAGTATTTT.

This clonotype has ten or more counts. The rearrangement links TRBV27 to TRBJ2-2, with D uncertain. Trimming pared 8 bases from V and 7 bases from J, leaving 14 bases between. CDR3 size: 13 residues. Germline V gives CDR1 MNHEY, CDR2 SMNVEV (reference sequence). CDR3 amino acids: CASRPIDGGELFF. The CDR3 DNA reads as TGTGCCAGCCGACCAATAGATGGCGGGGAGCTGTTTTTT.

This clonotype was recorded at least ten times. The genes are TRBV2 and TRBJ2-3, with D unresolved. Looked up from germline, CDR1 is SNHLY and CDR2 is FYNNEI. CDR3 length: 12 residues. With 4 bases removed from V and 6 bases from J, the gap between germline ends came to 8 bases. CDR3 nucleotides: TGTGCCAGCAGTGTTTTCGTCGATACGCAGTATTTT. As protein: CASSVFVDTQYF.

This clonotype has just one count. The chain couples TRBV7-2 to TRBJ2-3; 15 positions agree with TRBD2. The CDR3 extends over 19 amino acids. V lost 5 bases to trimming and J lost 0 bases; unmatched junction nucleotides: 9. Germline CDR1 SGHTA, CDR2 FQGNSA. CDR3 in amino acids: CASSLTGTSGGTSTDTQYF. The CDR3, as DNA: TGTGCCAGCAGCCTAACCGGGACTAGCGGGGGGACTAGCACAGATACGCAGTATTTT.

This clonotype was recorded many times. V gene TRBV20-1 combines with J gene TRBJ2-5, with a weak D call TRBD1 (6 bases). The V and J ends lost 8 bases and 3 bases respectively, with 10 bases between them. The CDR3 consists of 11 residues. CDR1 and CDR2 from the germline V gene are DFQATT and SNEGSKA (reference sequence). The CDR3 protein is CSPNREETQYF. DNA for the CDR3: TGCAGTCCTAACAGGGAAGAGACCCAGTACTTC.

This clonotype was recorded many times. The J gene is TRBJ2-3, the V gene TRBV12-3 or TRBV12-4; 14 positions agree with TRBD2. Germline trimming cut 5 bases from V and 0 bases from J; bases unmatched to any gene: 10. This CDR3 has 19 residues. The CDR3 region is CASSPGLAGGKSSTDTQYF. CDR3 coding DNA: TGTGCCAGCAGTCCCGGACTAGCGGGGGGTAAATCTAGCACAGATACGCAGTATTTT.

This clonotype was observed many times. This chain joins TRBV5-1 and TRBJ1-3, with D unclear. Germline V gene data show CDR1 as SGHRS and CDR2 as YFSETQ. This CDR3 is 14 amino acids long. The V end was cut by 3 bases, the J end by 0 bases, with 7 bases between. The CDR3 nucleotides are TGCGCCAGCAGCTCGCGGTCCTCTGGAAACACCATATATTTT. Translated: CASSSRSSGNTIYF.

This clonotype was counted a few times. The V and J genes are TRBV5-4 and TRBJ2-7; 14 bases map to TRBD2. Germline V gene sequence: CDR1 SGHNT, CDR2 YYREEE (reference sequence). Trimming took 4 bases from V and 3 from J; bases not matched to a gene: 9. The CDR3 contains 17 residues. Here the CDR3 reads CASSHRDGLAGGYEQYF. CDR3 bases: TGTGCCAGCAGCCATAGAGACGGACTAGCGGGGGGCTACGAGCAGTACTTC.

This clonotype came up many times. This chain connects TRBV7-9 to TRBJ1-6; 8 bases line up with TRBD1. J lost 12 bases, V lost 1 base, and 8 bases had no gene match. The CDR3 has 15 amino acids. The germline V gene has CDR1 SEHNR and CDR2 FQNEAQ (reference sequence). The CDR3 loop reads CASSLGTGLGEPLHF. CDR3 in DNA: TGTGCCAGCAGCTTAGGGACAGGGCTGGGGGAACCCCTCCACTTT.

This clonotype was seen ten or more times. The rearrangement joins TRBV6-6 to TRBJ1-6; D is undetermined. The germline V gene has CDR1 MNHNY and CDR2 SVGAGI (reference sequence). The CDR3 spans 15 residues. V was clipped by 2 bases and J by 12 bases, with 17 bases between them. Here the CDR3 DNA reads TGTGCCAGCAGTTACCTTGGGGAAACCGACGTACCCCTCCACTTT. Its translation is CASSYLGETDVPLHF.

This clonotype was counted at least ten times. The rearrangement joins TRBV27 to TRBJ2-7, with 12 bases that match TRBD2. Germline V lookup: CDR1 MNHEY, CDR2 SMNVEV (reference sequence). CDR3 size: 16 residues. V dropped 6 bases and J dropped 0; count of bases not matched to a gene: 6. Here the CDR3 reads CASRLLTSGGSYEQYF. In nucleotides, the CDR3 is TGTGCCAGCAGACTTTTGACTAGCGGGGGCTCCTACGAGCAGTACTTC.

In its sample, this clonotype was seen many times. The rearrangement joins TRBV11-2 to TRBJ1-3; maybe TRBD1 (5 bases). V was pared by 5 bases and J by 7 bases, with 12 bases between. The CDR3 totals 13 residues. CDR1 is SGHAT, CDR2 FQNNGV, per germline. The DNA for the CDR3 is TGTGCCAGCAGCGCCAGGGAGGTCAACACCATATATTTT. This codes for CASSAREVNTIYF.

The chain links TRBV7-2 to TRBJ2-3; 12 bases agree with TRBD2. Trimming at V came to 0 bases and at J to 4 bases, leaving 8 bases not matched to a gene. The germline V gene encodes CDR1 SGHTA and CDR2 FQGNSA. The CDR3 spans 18 residues. CDR3 DNA sequence: TGTGCCAGCAGCTTAGCTCTAGCGGGGGGGACCGGCCCAGATACGCAGTATTTT. It translates to CASSLALAGGTGPDTQYF.

This clonotype was detected ten times or more. The rearrangement joins TRBV20-1 to TRBJ1-2; 7 bases are shared with TRBD1. V lost 6 bases to trimming and J lost 4 bases; unmatched junction nucleotides: 8. The CDR3 consists of 13 residues. The germline gives CDR1 DFQATT, CDR2 SNEGSKA (reference sequence). The CDR3 loop reads CSAAPGGGYGYTF. For the CDR3, the DNA is TGCAGTGCCGCCCCAGGGGGAGGCTATGGCTACACCTTC.

V usage is TRBV7-9 and J usage is TRBJ2-7, with 10 bases lining up with TRBD1. CDR3 length: 15 amino acids. Trimming removed 2 bases from V and 7 bases from J; junction bases left unmatched: 8. CDR1 is SEHNR, CDR2 FQNEAQ, per germline (reference sequence). The CDR3 bases are TGTGCCAGCAGCTTACCCGGGACAGGGGTGCGTGAGCAGTACTTC. This sequence encodes CASSLPGTGVREQYF. The full variable domain, rest sourced from reference TRBV7-9 and TRBJ2-7, is DTGVSQNPRHKITKRGQNVTFRCDPISEHNRLYWYRQTLGQGPEFLTYFQNEAQLEKSRLLSDRFSAERPKGSFSTLEIQRTEQGDSAMYLCASSLPGTGVREQYFGPGTRLTVT.